This TCR beta chain came from a study of blood T cell repertoires in COVID-19. This CDR3 spans 16 amino acids. Germline loops: CDR1 SGDLS, CDR2 YYNGEE. The ends were cut back, 4 bases at V and 5 bases at J, with 18 bases in the middle. Using immunoSEQ multiplex PCR, the repertoire was profiled, and TCRdb retains in-frame clones only, with some absent. Of around 360,000 clones listed, about 88% are singletons. This rearrangement joins TRBV9 to TRBJ2-2, with D tentatively TRBD2 (6 bases). The sequencing input was PBMCs or T cells enriched from blood (not recorded which). The sequence was obtained from a woman under 40 who had recovered from COVID-19. The chain's CDR3 is CASSPRGAGGTGELFF. CDR3 bases: TGTGCCAGCAGCCCTAGAGGGGCTGGGGGGACCGGGGAGCTGTTTTTT.